This TCR beta chain was identified during a study of T cell responses to AZD1222 COVID-19 vaccine. The data were produced by immunoSEQ multiplex PCR, yet TCRdb's version contains in-frame clones alone and is incomplete. Here the sample spans 150,000 to 200,000 clones, 75% to 90% being singletons. This CDR3 is built from 12 residues. Trimming took 0 bases from V and 8 from J, leaving 6 bases between them. Germline V gene lookup returns CDR1 SGHNT and CDR2 YYREEE (reference sequence). This clone was seen a single time. This clonotype was obtained from an adult in good health. The genes are TRBV5-4 and TRBJ2-4; D remains ambiguous. The source was peripheral blood, collected on day 0 of AZD1222 vaccination. CDR3 coding DNA: TGTGCCAGCAGCTTGGGACCGGACATTCAGTACTTC. It encodes CASSLGPDIQYF.